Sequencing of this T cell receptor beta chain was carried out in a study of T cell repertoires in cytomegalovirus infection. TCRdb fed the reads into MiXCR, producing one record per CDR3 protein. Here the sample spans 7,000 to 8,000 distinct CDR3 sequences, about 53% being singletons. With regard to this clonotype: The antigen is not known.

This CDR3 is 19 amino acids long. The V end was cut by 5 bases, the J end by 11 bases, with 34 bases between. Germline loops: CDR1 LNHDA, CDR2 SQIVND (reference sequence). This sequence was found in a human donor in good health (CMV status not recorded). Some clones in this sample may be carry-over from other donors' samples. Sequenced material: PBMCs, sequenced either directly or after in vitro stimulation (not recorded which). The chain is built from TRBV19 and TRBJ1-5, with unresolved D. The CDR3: CASSSIYTGKGEDNHTQHF. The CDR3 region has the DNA TGTGCCAGTAGTTCAATATATACCGGGAAAGGTGAAGACAATCATACCCAGCATTTT.